Listed below are T cell receptor beta chains from one sample, sequenced in a study of blood T cell repertoires in COVID-19. The method was immunoSEQ multiplex PCR; TCRdb's version includes in-frame clones alone and lacks a portion of them. The sample shows more than 150,000 clones, 80% to 90% of them seen only once. Sequencing was carried out using peripheral blood. These receptors all come from a woman of 80 years or more with COVID-19, enrolled during active disease. The conserved cysteine and the conserved F or W are not part of the CDR3 here.

j_call: TRBJ2-1; v_call: TRBV5-1; cdr3_length: 13; cdr3_aa: ASSLLTSGFNEQF
j_call: TRBJ2-1; v_call: TRBV7-9; cdr3_length: 14; cdr3_aa: ASTPVGTSETDEQF
j_call: TRBJ1-3; v_call: TRBV11-2; cdr3_length: 13; cdr3_aa: ASSRGNRDRNTIY
j_call: TRBJ1-2; v_call: TRBV6-5; cdr3_length: 12; cdr3_aa: ASRRQGDDYGYT
j_call: TRBJ2-1; v_call: TRBV2; cdr3_length: 14; cdr3_aa: ASSEGTRLSYNEQF
j_call: TRBJ1-1; v_call: TRBV2; cdr3_length: 9; cdr3_aa: ASSGRGEAF
j_call: TRBJ2-6; v_call: TRBV5-4; cdr3_length: 13; cdr3_aa: ASSLQGPGANVLT
j_call: TRBJ1-3; v_call: TRBV18; cdr3_length: 13; cdr3_aa: ASSSQGTSGNTIY
j_call: TRBJ1-4; v_call: TRBV24-1; cdr3_length: 13; cdr3_aa: ATSDSRTGNEKLF
j_call: TRBJ2-3; v_call: TRBV9; cdr3_length: 13; cdr3_aa: ASSVAGGGWDTQY
j_call: TRBJ2-6; v_call: TRBV18; cdr3_length: 12; cdr3_aa: ASSPPSGANVLT
j_call: TRBJ1-5; v_call: TRBV30; cdr3_length: 11; cdr3_aa: AWSEDLIQPQH
j_call: TRBJ2-5; v_call: TRBV6-4; cdr3_length: 11; cdr3_aa: ASSVVGGETQY
j_call: TRBJ2-7; v_call: TRBV5-4; cdr3_length: 12; cdr3_aa: ASSLVAGGDEQY
j_call: TRBJ1-6; v_call: TRBV10-2; cdr3_length: 10; cdr3_aa: ASSEINSPLH
j_call: TRBJ2-7; v_call: TRBV28; cdr3_length: 13; cdr3_aa: ASLDSSGSPYEQY